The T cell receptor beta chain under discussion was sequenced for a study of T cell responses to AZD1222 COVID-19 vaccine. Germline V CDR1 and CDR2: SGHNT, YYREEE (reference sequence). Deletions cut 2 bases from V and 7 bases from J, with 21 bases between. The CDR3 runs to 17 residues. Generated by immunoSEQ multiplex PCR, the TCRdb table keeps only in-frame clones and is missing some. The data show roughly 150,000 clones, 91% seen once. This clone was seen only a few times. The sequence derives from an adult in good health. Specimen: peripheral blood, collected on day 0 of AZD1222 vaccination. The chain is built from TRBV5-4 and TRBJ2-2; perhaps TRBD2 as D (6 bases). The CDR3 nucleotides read TGTGCCAGCAGCTTATATGTGTCTAGCGCCCGGAGCGGGGAGCTGTTTTTT. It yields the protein CASSLYVSSARSGELFF.